Listed here are 31 T cell receptor beta chains from one sample, sequenced in a study of T cells expressing NK-cell markers. After re-calling the 5' RACE reads, TCRdb lists one entry per CDR3 protein, DNA absent. Seen in this sample are around 180,000 distinct CDR3 sequences; the ten most common clones hold just over 20%. Sequencing used blood T cells: a sorted CD56 or NKG2C T cell subset, CD4+ or CD8+ T cells, or bulk PBMC T cells (not recorded which). The receptors derive from a man aged 18-70 years in good health.

The rearrangement joins TRBV7-9 to TRBJ2-3; the D gene TCRdb calls, TRBD1, cannot be checked with no DNA. The germline CDR1 and CDR2 sequences are SEHNR and FQNEAQ (reference sequence). There are 14 residues in the CDR3. The CDR3 here is CASSLPHLTDTQYF.

This rearrangement joins TRBV12-3 or TRBV12-4 to TRBJ1-2. This CDR3 is built from 12 residues. The CDR3 spells CASSFGVTGYTF.

The V call is TRBV2, the J call TRBJ2-2; TCRdb names TRBD1, which stays unverified in the absence of DNA. Looked up from germline, CDR1 is SNHLY and CDR2 is FYNNEI. The CDR3 contains 15 residues. CDR3 sequence: CASRPGQGGTGELFF.

The gene calls are TRBV25-1 and TRBJ1-1; no DNA is available, so the TRBD1 call from TCRdb remains unchecked. The CDR3 loop spans 12 amino acids. Germline CDR1 and CDR2: MGHDK and SYGVNS. The CDR3 protein is CASGQTGAEAFF.

This chain uses TRBV5-6 with TRBJ2-1; TCRdb's D call of TRBD2 is untestable without DNA. Looked up from germline, CDR1 is SGHDT and CDR2 is YYEEEE. The CDR3 covers 13 residues. This chain's CDR3 is CASSPWRSHEQFF.

V and J are TRBV7-6 and TRBJ2-7; TCRdb proposes TRBD2, but this gene call is untestable without DNA. Germline assignment: CDR1 SGHVS and CDR2 FNYEAQ. The CDR3 has 16 amino acids. CDR3 amino acids: CASSLLSSGPGYEQYF. Supplemented by reference TRBV7-6 and TRBJ2-7, the full variable domain reads GAGVSQSPRYKVTKRGQDVALRCDPISGHVSLYWYRQALGQGPEFLTYFNYEAQQDKSGLPNDRFSAERPEGSISTLTIQRTEQRDSAMYRCASSLLSSGPGYEQYFGPGTRLTVT.

The chain couples TRBV5-1 to TRBJ2-5. The CDR3 extends over 11 amino acids. Germline CDR1 SGHRS, CDR2 YFSETQ. This CDR3 reads CASTPQRSQYF. The full variable domain, its missing parts supplied by reference TRBV5-1 and TRBJ2-5, is KAGVTQTPRYLIKTRGQQVTLSCSPISGHRSVSWYQQTPGQGLQFLFEYFSETQRNKGNFPGRFSGRQFSNSRSEMNVSTLELGDSALYLCASTPQRSQYFGPGTRLLVL.

The chain couples TRBV29-1 to TRBJ2-7; without DNA, the TCRdb call of TRBD1 cannot be checked. The CDR3 runs to 13 residues. Germline-derived CDR1 and CDR2 are SQVTM and ANQGSEA. This CDR3 reads CSVERQGDYEQYF.

This sequence joins TRBV12-3 or TRBV12-4 and TRBJ2-3. The CDR3 covers 15 residues. The CDR3 loop is CASSTTQVNPVGQYF.

The V call is TRBV4-2, the J call TRBJ2-3; the TCRdb call, TRBD2, lacks DNA for checking. The germline V gene has CDR1 LGHNA and CDR2 YNFKEQ. The CDR3 runs 16 residues. CDR3 in amino acids: CASSQDVAGEPDTQYF.

The chain couples TRBV20-1 to TRBJ2-5; the D call from TCRdb, TRBD1, cannot be confirmed without DNA. Looked up from germline, CDR1 is DFQATT and CDR2 is SNEGSKA (reference sequence). There are 20 residues in the CDR3. The CDR3 loop is CSARPRFLAGGPLDEETQYF.

The rearrangement joins TRBV5-8 to TRBJ2-3; the TCRdb D gene call, TRBD2, has no DNA to confirm it. Germline V gene lookup returns CDR1 SGHTS and CDR2 YDEGEE. The CDR3 totals 17 residues. The CDR3 region is CASSLDEGPSRTDTQYF.

The CDR3 here is CASTGLGEKLFF. The V gene is TRBV4-1, the J gene TRBJ1-4. The CDR3 loop spans 12 amino acids. Germline V gives CDR1 MGHRA, CDR2 YSYEKL.

This chain joins TRBV4-1 and TRBJ2-1; without DNA, the TCRdb call of TRBD1 cannot be checked. Germline V gives CDR1 MGHRA, CDR2 YSYEKL. This CDR3 contains 17 residues. The CDR3 is CASSPLPGGSSYNEQFF.

The V and J genes are TRBV6-1 and TRBJ1-2. CDR3 size: 13 residues. Germline CDR1 reads MNHNS; CDR2 reads SASEGT. CDR3 in amino acids: CASGSYKETGYTF.

The chain has TRBV5-1 and TRBJ1-2. The CDR3 contains 13 residues. Germline V lookup: CDR1 SGHRS, CDR2 YFSETQ. CDR3 region: CASSFATNYGYTF.

The rearrangement links TRBV3-1 to TRBJ2-5; TCRdb picks TRBD1, but there is no DNA to check that call. This CDR3 region has 18 residues. Germline V gene data show CDR1 as LGHDT and CDR2 as YNNKEL (reference sequence). This CDR3 is CASSQSWGPGTGQETQYF.

The J gene is TRBJ2-7, the V gene TRBV7-9; the TCRdb call, TRBD2, lacks DNA for checking. CDR1 is SEHNR, CDR2 FQNEAQ, per germline (reference sequence). CDR3 length: 13 residues. Here the CDR3 reads CATRTSSSYEQYF.

The chain links TRBV20-1 to TRBJ1-1; TCRdb returns TRBD1, unconfirmable since there is no DNA. Germline CDR1 and CDR2: DFQATT and SNEGSKA (reference sequence). This CDR3 comprises 16 residues. CDR3 sequence: CSARDLIASRGPEAFF.

The chain uses TRBV5-1 and TRBJ1-3. Germline CDR1 reads SGHRS; CDR2 reads YFSETQ. There are 16 residues in the CDR3. The CDR3 loop reads CASSLTLRPSGNTIYF.

The chain carries TRBV7-6 and TRBJ2-1. Looked up from germline, CDR1 is SGHVS and CDR2 is FNYEAQ. The CDR3 is 11 residues long. CDR3 protein: CASSSYGEQFF.

The CDR3 protein is CSARDIDRSYGYTF. The rearrangement joins TRBV20-1 to TRBJ1-2; without DNA, the TCRdb call of TRBD1 cannot be checked. This CDR3 comprises 14 residues. Germline loops: CDR1 DFQATT, CDR2 SNEGSKA (reference sequence).

The chain has TRBV7-9 and TRBJ2-1; the D gene TCRdb calls, TRBD2, cannot be checked with no DNA. Looked up from germline, CDR1 is SEHNR and CDR2 is FQNEAQ (reference sequence). This CDR3 comprises 14 residues. This chain's CDR3 is CASSSRLSGNEQFF.

The chain is built from TRBV10-3 and TRBJ2-3; absent DNA, TCRdb's TRBD2 call cannot be checked. This CDR3 spans 18 amino acids. The germline CDR1 and CDR2 sequences are ENHRY and SYGVKD. Here the CDR3 reads CAISELGLAGGSTDTQYF.

V and J are TRBV20-1 and TRBJ2-7. Germline CDR1 reads DFQATT; CDR2 reads SNEGSKA (reference sequence). The CDR3 length is 14 residues. CDR3 protein: CSAVVADGPYEQYF.

The gene calls are TRBV12-3 or TRBV12-4 and TRBJ2-3; as DNA is missing, the TRBD2 call by TCRdb cannot be tested. This CDR3 contains 14 residues. CDR3 protein: CASSRAPRTDTQYF.

This chain connects TRBV20-1 to TRBJ2-2; TCRdb gives TRBD1 as the D gene, but with no DNA this cannot be confirmed. CDR1 and CDR2 (germline): DFQATT, SNEGSKA (reference sequence). The CDR3 is 14 residues long. The CDR3 region is CSAPPRGYTGELFF.

The chain carries TRBV7-9 and TRBJ2-1; TCRdb's D gene call, TRBD2, goes unchecked for lack of DNA. This CDR3 has 17 residues. The germline V gene encodes CDR1 SEHNR and CDR2 FQNEAQ (reference sequence). The CDR3 loop is CASSPAPGFGSYNEQFF.

The rearrangement uses TRBV3-1 and TRBJ1-2. CDR1 and CDR2 (germline): LGHDT, YNNKEL (reference sequence). The CDR3 loop spans 12 amino acids. This CDR3 is CASSRGDYGYTF.

V gene TRBV12-3 or TRBV12-4 combines with J gene TRBJ1-6; the D call from TCRdb, TRBD1, cannot be confirmed without DNA. This CDR3 has 14 residues. CDR3 loop: CASRPGTGNSPLHF.

This rearrangement joins TRBV7-3 to TRBJ2-7; no DNA is available, so the TRBD1 call from TCRdb remains unchecked. The CDR3 length is 16 residues. Germline V gene sequence: CDR1 SGHTA, CDR2 FQGTGA. The CDR3 region is CASSRRGRQSSYEQYF.